The next 10 T cell receptor beta chains were all read from a single sample in a study of glioma-infiltrating T cells after dendritic cell vaccination. The repertoire was sequenced with immunoSEQ multiplex PCR; TCRdb's copy has only in-frame clones and lacks some. Of some 70,000 clones listed, approximately 81% are singletons. Source: blood, taken before dendritic cell vaccination. The receptors stem from a human donor with glioblastoma.

A note on this clone: The junction departs from the called germline gene at one end, perhaps through a read error. The CDR3 loop is CASSLDRGLSETQYF. The CDR3 DNA reads TGTGCTAGCAGCTTGGACAGGGGCCTTTCCGAGACCCAGTACTTC. This chain connects TRBV7-7 to TRBJ2-5; 9 nucleotides agree with TRBD1. The CDR3 extends over 15 amino acids. Germline V gives CDR1 SSHAT, CDR2 FNYEAQ (reference sequence).

The rearrangement joins TRBV6-6 to TRBJ1-3, with D hard to call. Germline CDR1 MNHNY, CDR2 SVGAGI (reference sequence). Trimming removed 2 bases from V and 4 bases from J, with 9 bases in between. This CDR3 has 14 amino acids. CDR3 loop: CASSYRESGNTIYF. The CDR3 DNA follows: TGTGCCAGCAGTTACCGGGAATCCGGAAACACCATATATTTT.

The rearrangement links TRBV19 to TRBJ1-6, with TRBD1 identical over 7 bases. The CDR3 runs to 13 residues. In germline, CDR1 is LNHDA, CDR2 SQIVND (reference sequence). The V segment lost 9 bases and the J segment 7 bases; nucleotides outside the gene matches: 6. CDR3 protein: CASGDSINSPLHF. For the CDR3, the DNA is TGTGCCAGCGGGGACAGCATCAATTCACCCCTCCACTTT.

This chain uses TRBV5-7 with TRBJ2-2, with 8 bases identical to TRBD1. TRBV5-7 is recorded as an ORF, its role being uncertain. The CDR3 contains 19 residues. The V and J ends lost 7 bases and 7 bases, in that order; junction bases with no gene match: 24. CDR3 protein: CASPTPGQVGLRSLGELFF. The CDR3 DNA reads as TGTGCCAGCCCCACGCCGGGACAGGTAGGCCTAAGGTCCCTCGGGGAGCTGTTTTTT.

The rearrangement uses TRBV15 and TRBJ2-1; D ambiguous. Germline V gene data show CDR1 as LNHNV and CDR2 as YYDKDF (reference sequence). The CDR3 runs 14 residues. V lost 2 bases, J lost 5 bases, and 10 bases lay in between. CDR3 in DNA: TGTGCCACCAGCAGACCCTCTCGAGACAATGAGCAGTTCTTC. It translates to CATSRPSRDNEQFF.

The chain joins TRBV7-3 to TRBJ1-5; 7 nucleotides line up with TRBD1. CDR1 is SGHTA, CDR2 FQGTGA, per germline. The ends lost 2 bases at V and 4 bases at J; junction bases unmatched: 5. CDR3 length: 15 amino acids. DNA for the CDR3: TGTGCCAGCAGCTTAGAAGGGGGCGCGAATCAGCCCCAGCATTTT. Translated: CASSLEGGANQPQHF.

The gene calls are TRBV12-5 and TRBJ1-5; no clear D. The CDR3 runs to 14 residues. Deletions cut 0 bases from V and 6 bases from J, with 9 bases between. Germline CDR1 and CDR2: LGHNT and FRNRAP. For the CDR3, the DNA is TGTGCTAGTGGTTTGGTAACCTCCGGTCAGCCCCAGCATTTT. It codes for CASGLVTSGQPQHF.

The chain carries TRBV7-2 and TRBJ2-5, with D perhaps TRBD1 (6 bases). The CDR3 contains 16 residues. CDR1 and CDR2 from the germline V gene are SGHTA and FQGNSA. V lost 2 bases and J lost 4, with 17 bases in between. The DNA for the CDR3 is TGTGCCAGCAGCTTATTAGTCCGGGACACCGGAGAGACCCAGTACTTC. This translates into CASSLLVRDTGETQYF.

V gene TRBV6-5 combines with J gene TRBJ1-6, with a possible D match to TRBD1 (5 bases). Germline values: CDR1 MNHEY, CDR2 SVGAGI. The V and J ends lost 2 bases and 10 bases respectively, with 12 bases between them. The CDR3 is made up of 14 amino acids. In DNA, the CDR3 is TGTGCCAGCAGTTACGAAGGACAATTCTCACCCCTCCACTTT. Translating gives CASSYEGQFSPLHF.

J is TRBJ1-2 and V is TRBV27; TRBD1 is a possible D gene (5 bases). Looked up from germline, CDR1 is MNHEY and CDR2 is SMNVEV (reference sequence). The CDR3 runs to 15 residues. V dropped 3 bases and J dropped 2 bases, with 13 bases sitting between them. CDR3 sequence (DNA): TGTGCCAGCAGTTTTGATGGCAGGGTCAACTATGGCTACACCTTC. Protein: CASSFDGRVNYGYTF.